The rows below give T cell receptor beta chains drawn from one sample of a study of a mutant IDH1 vaccine in newly diagnosed glioma. Assay: immunoSEQ multiplex PCR; the TCRdb copy retains only in-frame clones and omits some. The top ten hold about 5% of the sample, which has fewer than 45,000 clones, about 76% seen once. These receptors have no identified antigens. This specimen consisted of PBMCs, obtained from a glioma patient whose treatment included an IDH1 peptide vaccine. These receptors came from a man between 45 and 60 years old with glioma. Both conserved end residues are part of each CDR3. A D gene is named only where the DNA matches it firmly. A clone size is listed for some rows: how often the clone was seen (once, few, many), or a class if it is expanded.

v_call	j_call	d_call	clone_size	cdr3_nt	cdr3_aa
TRBV10-3	TRBJ2-7	TRBD1	.	TGTGCCATCAGTCCGGACAGGGCCGAGCAGTACTTC	CAISPDRAEQYF
TRBV18	TRBJ2-3	.	.	TGTGCCAGCTCACCACCGGGGGGCTCTAGCACAGATACGCAGTATTTT	CASSPPGGSSTDTQYF
TRBV4-3	TRBJ2-7	.	medium-sized	TGCGCCAGCAGCCAAGAGCGACAGCCCTCCTACGAGCAGTACTTC	CASSQERQPSYEQYF
TRBV5-1	TRBJ2-1	.	.	TGCGCCAGCAGCCTTTGGAGGGGCTCGACCTACAATGAGCAGTTCTTC	CASSLWRGSTYNEQFF
TRBV19	TRBJ2-7	TRBD2	.	TGTGCCAGTACCACCTTAGCGGGAAACGAGCAGTACTTC	CASTTLAGNEQYF
TRBV30	TRBJ1-5	TRBD1	.	TGTGCCTGGAGCCGGGACAGCGACCAGCCCCAGCATTTT	CAWSRDSDQPQHF
TRBV6-5	TRBJ1-2	.	.	TGTGCCAGCGGCCAAGGCGAGGCTGGCTACACCTTC	CASGQGEAGYTF
TRBV29-1	TRBJ2-3	.	.	TGCAGCGTGGGGGCTGCCACCACCACAGATACGCAGTATTTT	CSVGAATTTDTQYF
TRBV5-1	TRBJ2-2	.	once	TGCGCCAGCAGCTTGGTCGGGGAAAACACCGGGGAGCTGTTTTTT	CASSLVGENTGELFF
TRBV14	TRBJ1-4	.	.	TGTGCCAGCAGCCGGCGCCGGGCCGAAAAACTGTTTTTT	CASSRRRAEKLFF
TRBV4-1	TRBJ2-1	TRBD2	.	TGCGCCAGCAGCCGGGGACTAGCGGGGGGGTACAATGAGCAGTTCTTC	CASSRGLAGGYNEQFF
TRBV7-2	TRBJ1-1	.	few	TGTGCCAGCAGTCACAAGTGGAACACTGAAGCTTTCTTT	CASSHKWNTEAFF
TRBV4-1	TRBJ2-7	.	.	TGCGCCAGCAGCCAAGAAGAGTGGGGGCGAGAGGGATACGAGCAGTACTTC	CASSQEEWGREGYEQYF
TRBV6-5	TRBJ1-5	TRBD1	.	TGTGCCAGCAGCCAGGGACAGGGGTATTATCAGCCCCAGCATTTT	CASSQGQGYYQPQHF
TRBV19	TRBJ2-7	.	.	TGTGCCAGTAGTAGTCAGGCGGTTACCCACGAGCAGTACTTC	CASSSQAVTHEQYF
TRBV5-6	TRBJ2-7	.	.	TGTGCCAGCAGCTTGGGGGATGCGGACGAGCAGTACTTC	CASSLGDADEQYF
TRBV5-1	TRBJ1-5	.	.	TGCGCCAGCAGCTCCAACCCGGGGAATCAGCCCCAGCATTTT	CASSSNPGNQPQHF
TRBV25-1	TRBJ1-2	.	.	TGTGCCAGCAGTGAATTGGGGGGCGGCTATGGCTACACCTTC	CASSELGGGYGYTF
TRBV7-2	TRBJ2-7	TRBD1	.	TGTGCCAGCAGCACGGACAGGCGCGAGCAGTACTTC	CASSTDRREQYF
TRBV11-2	TRBJ1-6	.	.	TGTGCCAGCAGCTTAGTATCAGTAGAAAATTCACCCCTCCACTTT	CASSLVSVENSPLHF